This T cell receptor (beta chain) comes out of a study of CD8+CD57+ T cells in acquired aplastic anemia. Looking at the study overall: The DNA of sorted CD4+ and CD8+ cells averaged approximately 3.4 ug.

CDR3 and TCR beta VDJ profiling relied on a genomic DNA template. Via MiXCR, TCRdb re-called the reads, giving one row per CDR3 protein. Among around 170,000 distinct CDR3 sequences listed, 63% were seen once. Study results and caveats: Patient and control CD8+ Simpson's diversity was not significantly different.

Turning to this clonotype: Its specificity is unknown.

CDR1 and CDR2 (germline): LNHDA, SQIVND (reference sequence). J gave up 5 bases and V 6 bases, and 5 bases lay outside the gene matches. CDR3 length equals 13 residues. Sequences were obtained from sorted CD4+, CD8+, or CD8+CD57+ T cells (not recorded which) from PBMCs. J is TRBJ2-5 and V is TRBV19, with 8 nucleotides matching TRBD1. This receptor was identified in a human donor in good health. The CDR3: CASRRGQGETQYF. The CDR3 region has the DNA TGTGCCAGTAGAAGAGGACAGGGTGAGACCCAGTACTTC.